This TCR beta chain was found in a study of CD4 T cells in relation to SARS-CoV-2 and coronaviruses (dated by TCRdb to the early 2020s). Looking at the study overall: In the ViraFEST assay, PBMCs were cultured with antigen for approximately 10 days, after which TCR beta CDR3s were sequenced to identify antigen-specific clonal expansions. An HIV-1 Nef peptide pool or a culture without peptide was used as the negative reference condition. Shared crossreactive spike epitopes were mapped to their HLA restriction using patient-derived lymphoblastoid cell lines. At the level of individual TCR clonotypes, the study evaluated whether memory CD4+ T cells crossreact between the spike proteins of SARS-CoV-2 and those of common cold coronaviruses. The Adaptive Biotechnologies TCR-sequencing kit was used to sequence samples from a few pre-COVID donors and the naive versus memory experiments, whereas other data were Illumina-based. A different, Illumina-based TCR-beta assay was used to sequence expansion assays from other donors in the study. Study-wide conclusions, independent of this receptor: Compared with monoreactive clones, crossreactive clones had significantly weaker SARS-CoV-2-driven expansion, a result consistent with antigenic imprinting. Because the crossreactivity analysis focused on spike protein, crossreactivity against other viral proteins was not assessed. Small numbers of patients and of tested TCRs limited the study. Memory CD4+ clonotypes crossrecognizing SARS-CoV-2 and at least one common cold coronavirus spike were found in roughly three fifths of donors. Pre-pandemic and post-infection samples were not both contributed by any donor, so tracing of the source of pre-existing responses was limited.

The germline V gene (reference sequence) provides CDR1 SSHAT and CDR2 FNYEAQ. Spanning cysteine to phenylalanine, the CDR3 consists of 13 amino acids. Only the CDR3 part of the read is kept: 39 bases, read in frame from the first base. The method behind the library was the immunoSEQ multiplex PCR assay. On the authors' methods: Preprocessing removed nonproductive sequences and CDR3s not starting with C, not ending with F or W, or shorter than 7 amino acids. Antigen-specific clonotypes were called with the MANAFEST web app, based on expansion relative to reference and other culture wells. A clone was considered positive if significant expansion relative to the reference culture was observed in 2 of 3 replicate wells at an FDR below 0.05. A further requirement for positive clones was significant expansion compared with all other tandem wells, along with an odds ratio above 5. After three terminal residues were trimmed from each end, CDR3 homology was quantified as pairwise Levenshtein distance using the stringdist R package. The table was pulled from immuneACCESS by TCRdb, which kept in-frame rearrangements only. Such tables lose some clones; where checked, under half of the loss comes from unresolved V genes, and the rest has no known cause. D and trimming come from the DNA, and the V and J calls and clone size come from that table. Across this sample there are about 15,000 clones, with about four fifths seen only once. Jointly, the top ten make up around 29% of the sample.

Note on this clone: It lacks a known antigen. One end of the junction fails to match germline, which may point to a read error.

CD4+ T cells from unexposed donors were collected before the COVID-19 pandemic (2011-2018). The EasySep CD4+ T cell isolation kit was used to isolate CD4+ T cells once the cultures had run for nine to eleven days. As far as cell numbers permitted, CD4+ T cells from unexposed donors were tested for reactivity against SARS-CoV-2 S and N as well as four spike pools from common cold coronaviruses. Each well received over 1.5 million PBMCs, cultured in IMDM supplemented with roughly 5% human AB serum and about 10 IU/ml IL-2. Half of the culture medium was replaced with fresh IL-2-containing medium on days 3 and 7. Triplicate replicate wells were generally used for each peptide culture condition. Leukapheresis product for the unexposed donors was bought commercially. Ficoll-Paque PLUS gradient centrifugation was used to isolate PBMCs from leukapheresis product or whole blood. The PBMCs went either fresh into the expansion assay or into cryopreservation at -140 degrees C. The QIAamp Micro DNA Kit was used to extract genomic DNA from the CD4+ T cells.

The rearranged segments are TRBV7-7 and TRBJ2-3, with TRBD1 identical over 7 junction bases. Sequenced: CD4+ T cells from PBMCs, cultured in vitro. This TCR derives from a human donor in good health. The CDR3 amino acid sequence is: CASSSETGTAQYF. The bases read TGTGCTAGCAGCTCCGAGACAGGGACGGCGCAGTATTTT.